Listed below are T cell receptor beta chains from one sample, sequenced in a study of response to subunit inactivated influenza vaccine. TCRdb re-derived calls from the RT-PCR reads in MiXCR, one entry per CDR3 protein. The sample contains hundreds of thousands of distinct CDR3 sequences, around 25% of which appear only once. The sample was CD4+ T cells sorted from PBMCs, taken more than 4 days after vaccination. The receptors here all came from a middle-aged man who received an inactivated influenza vaccine. Both conserved end residues are part of each CDR3. A D gene is named only where the DNA matches it firmly. The listing skips clone size in some rows; elsewhere it reads once, few, many or a size class.

D	V	J	size	DNA	CDR3
TRBD1	TRBV12-3/TRBV12-4	TRBJ2-2	.	TGTGCCAGCAGTTTGGGACAGGGTCGAAACGGGGAGCTGTTTTTT	CASSLGQGRNGELFF
TRBD2	TRBV7-6	TRBJ2-1	few	TGTGCCAGCAGCTTGGGCGGGGGGGCCTACAATGAGCAGTTCTTC	CASSLGGGAYNEQFF
.	TRBV7-2	TRBJ1-5	.	TGTGCCAGCAGCTTAACGTTTGAGGGAATGCCCCAGCATTTT	CASSLTFEGMPQHF
TRBD2	TRBV10-3	TRBJ2-3	.	TGTGCCATCAGTGAGCCGACAGGGGGGACTAGCGGGAGGACTCGCACAGATACGCAGTATTTT	CAISEPTGGTSGRTRTDTQYF
TRBD1	TRBV4-2	TRBJ2-4	.	TGTGCCAGCAGCCAAGAGGTGGGACAGCCAGCCAAAAACATTCAGTACTTC	CASSQEVGQPAKNIQYF
.	TRBV7-8	TRBJ2-2	few	TGTGCCAGCAGCTTGCTCTCCCAGGGCAACACCGGGGAGCTGTTTTTT	CASSLLSQGNTGELFF
.	TRBV6-5	TRBJ2-7	.	TGTGCCAGCAGTCTACTGGGGGACTACGAGCAGTACTTC	CASSLLGDYEQYF
TRBD1	TRBV7-2	TRBJ1-1	many	TGTGCCAGCAGCTCCCACCCCGGGACAGGATCAGAAGCTTTCTTT	CASSSHPGTGSEAFF
.	TRBV29-1	TRBJ2-5	few	TGCAGCGTCGCACCGGGTCCTCAAGAGACCCAGTACTTC	CSVAPGPQETQYF
.	TRBV5-1	TRBJ2-7	.	TGCGCCAGCAGCTTGGCCAACAGCTACGAGCAGTACTTC	CASSLANSYEQYF
TRBD1	TRBV30	TRBJ1-2	.	TGTGCCTGGAGTGGTCGACAGGGGGCGCGCGGCTACACCTTC	CAWSGRQGARGYTF
TRBD1	TRBV25-1	TRBJ2-5	.	TGTGCCAGCAGTGATGCCGGGACAGCGAGGCCGACCCAGTACTTC	CASSDAGTARPTQYF
TRBD1	TRBV7-2	TRBJ2-2	few	TGTGCCAGCAGCCCCAGGGGGCTGTACACCGGGGAGCTGTTTTTT	CASSPRGLYTGELFF
TRBD2	TRBV24-1	TRBJ2-3	few	TGTGCCACCAGTGAATATGGGGAGGGTAGCGATACGCAGTATTTT	CATSEYGEGSDTQYF
.	TRBV27	TRBJ2-7	.	TGTGCCAGCAGACCCCACTCAGGGAGAAACTACGAGCAGTACTTC	CASRPHSGRNYEQYF
TRBD2	TRBV4-2	TRBJ2-5	few	TGTGCCAGCAGCCAAAGAGCGGGAGTGGAGACCCAGTACTTC	CASSQRAGVETQYF
.	TRBV7-2	TRBJ1-1	few	TGTGCCAGCAGCTTAGAGAGCAGAGAAGCTTTCTTT	CASSLESREAFF
.	TRBV27	TRBJ1-1	few	TGTGCCAGCAGTTTAATGGTTAGGGGACTTACGTCTGAAGCTTTCTTT	CASSLMVRGLTSEAFF
TRBD1	TRBV20-1	TRBJ1-4	.	TGCAGTGCTAGACCTCCGGGACAGTATAATGAAAAACTGTTTTTT	CSARPPGQYNEKLFF
.	TRBV20-1	TRBJ1-1	.	TGCAGTGCTACAATAGGGGGAACGATGAACACTGAAGCTTTCTTT	CSATIGGTMNTEAFF
.	TRBV18	TRBJ1-6	few	TGTGCCAGCTCACCAATGGACAGAAGCTATAATTCACCCCTCCACTTT	CASSPMDRSYNSPLHF
TRBD2	TRBV15	TRBJ2-7	.	TGTGCCACCAGCAGGGGACTAGCGGGAGTTGGTTCAGGTTCCTACGAGCAGTACTTC	CATSRGLAGVGSGSYEQYF